The entry that follows covers one T cell receptor (beta chain) sequence. One junction end does not reproduce the germline sequence, and a read error may be involved. The data are from a study of T cells in Graves' hyperthyroidism and ophthalmopathy. Study at large: Peripheral blood was collected at initial diagnosis, before any treatment.

CDR3 length equals 14 residues. Germline V gene lookup returns CDR1 SGHRS and CDR2 YFSETQ. The TCR beta CDR3 regions underwent amplification using RNA transcripts as the source. With the HTBI primer set, the TCR CDR3 went through a first round of RT-PCR. One entry per CDR3 protein, called by TCRdb with MiXCR from the multiplex PCR reads. The sample includes 550,000 to 800,000 distinct CDR3 sequences, 16% of them seen just once. The J gene is TRBJ2-5, the V gene TRBV5-1; D perhaps matches TRBD2 (5 bases). This receptor was obtained from a man between 18 and 35 years old with Graves' hyperthyroidism. Sequenced sample: blood. DNA of the CDR3: TGCGCCAGCACTCGAGGTGACTACCAAGAGACCCGGTACTTC. Its translation: CASTRGDYQETRYF.